The sequence of this TCR beta chain was determined in a study of regulatory T cells in long-lasting Graves disease. Study conclusions and caveats: Graves' patients with persistent disease showed TCR diversity lower than patients newly diagnosed.

The time point: newly diagnosed GD, antithyroid drugs for less than 3 months. Scientists built the TCR library using RNA that was extracted from PBMCs. Diagnosis followed American Thyroid Association guidelines for Graves' disease. CDR3-region Arm-PCR and iRepertoire HTBI primers produced the TCR beta libraries. TCRdb used MiXCR to reprocess the multiplex PCR reads, holding one entry per CDR3 protein. The table lists 400,000 to 500,000 distinct CDR3 sequences, 14% of them singletons. CDR3 length: 14 amino acids. Germline-derived CDR1 and CDR2 are SNHLY and FYNNEI. V shed 6 bases and J shed 0 bases, with 11 bases lying between them. This clonotype was counted ten times or more. What it binds is unknown. These records were also assigned to another study, of T cells in Graves' hyperthyroidism and ophthalmopathy. This second study notes: Separating ophthalmopathy from stable hyperthyroidism was achieved by a 13 V-J model.

This sequence originates from a woman aged 50 to 60 with Graves disease. The sequenced sample was peripheral blood mononuclear cells (PBMCs), obtained at new diagnosis, from a patient treated with antithyroid drugs. The genes are TRBV2 and TRBJ2-5, with TRBD1 as a possible D gene (5 bases). The chain's CDR3 is CASSFQGDQETQYF. In nucleotides, the CDR3 is TGTGCCAGCAGCTTTCAGGGTGACCAAGAGACCCAGTACTTC. Full variable domain (outside the CDR3, taken from reference TRBV2 and TRBJ2-5): EPEVTQTPSHQVTQMGQEVILRCVPISNHLYFYWYRQILGQKVEFLVSFYNNEISEKSEIFDDQFSVERPDGSNFTLKIRSTKLEDSAMYFCASSFQGDQETQYFGPGTRLLVL.